Detailed here is one T cell receptor beta chain. Its antigen target is currently unknown. No quality values exist for individual bases; no much larger clone is one base distant. Via the germline V gene (reference sequence), CDR1 is WNHNN and CDR2 SYGVQD. Taken from cysteine to phenylalanine, the CDR3 has 16 residues. Left in the record is the CDR3 DNA by itself, 48 bases read in frame from the first base. From V the trimming removes 3 bases and from J it removes 6 bases, while the gene matches leave 8 bases of the junction unaccounted for. This sample is drawn from a study of OX40 agonist ivuxolimab in advanced cancers. Background on the whole study: Ivuxolimab, which targeted the costimulatory receptor OX40 (CD134), was an agonistic, fully human IgG2 monoclonal antibody. Intravenous ivuxolimab was administered to patients every 2 weeks at six dose levels: 0.01, 0.1, 0.3, 1.5, 3 and 10 mg/kg. Partial responses occurred in three dose-escalation patients, of whom one had hepatocellular carcinoma and two had cutaneous melanoma. Prior anti-PD-1, anti-PD-L1 or anti-CTLA-4 therapy was permitted, and approximately 41% of dose-escalation patients had received checkpoint inhibitors. The monotherapy dose-escalation portion (N ≈ 50 patients) of the phase I ivuxolimab trial is reported in the paper. The dose-escalation cohort was 82.7% male with a mean age of roughly 60 years, ranging from roughly 20 to 80. Of the roughly 52 dose-escalation patients, hepatocellular carcinoma was present in about 20, melanoma in approximately 15, renal cell carcinoma in 9 and head and neck cancer in 9. The point of sequencing TCRbeta in the periphery was to test whether ivuxolimab changed TCR sequence diversity and drove clonal T-cell expansion.

Patients with autoimmune disease history or receiving systemic immunosuppression were excluded from the trial. In every dose cohort, peripheral blood was drawn for TCR sequencing at baseline, cycle 4 day 1, and cycle 7 day 1. The samples were taken from a phase I, first-in-human, multicenter, open-label dose-escalation trial of ivuxolimab. Adults with locally advanced or metastatic melanoma, renal cell, hepatocellular, or head and neck squamous cell carcinoma were enrolled in the trial. Before TCR sequencing, CD4+ T cells and CD8+ T cells were sorted from peripheral blood as separate populations. For sequencing of the TCRbeta CDR3 region, genomic DNA was extracted from the sorted cells. The immunoSEQ Assay was used for sequencing of TCRbeta CDR3 regions. TCRdb holds this immuneACCESS table with in-frame rearrangements only. Some clones are missing; in checked studies, unresolved V genes explain under half, and the rest has no known cause. A total of fewer than 50,000 clones appear in this sample, approximately 91% of them only once. The top ten clones comprise 25% to 35% of the sample.

Results the study describes overall, beyond this receptor: After ivuxolimab, expanded clones were on average more numerous among CD8+ T cells than among CD4+ T cells. At doses of 0.1 to 3.0 mg/kg, clonal expansion of both CD4+ and CD8+ T cells in blood was seen between baseline and week 6. Low levels of normalized T-cell clonal expansion were also shown by some nonresponding patients. The antigen specificity of the peripheral T cells that underwent clonal expansion was not determined. In the 0.1-3.0 mg/kg groups, partial responders had among the lowest normalized peripheral clonal expansion, particularly in CD8+ T cells.

This receptor was identified in an adult with an advanced solid tumor such as melanoma, head and neck, liver or kidney cancer. The sample here was CD4+ or CD8+ T cells sorted from blood, taken in a trial of the OX40 agonist ivuxolimab. The chain is assembled from TRBV10-1 and TRBJ2-1; 10 middle bases align to TRBD2. The CDR3 protein sequence reads: CASSEEEAGGPNEQFF. The nucleotides are TGCGCCAGCAGTGAAGAAGAAGCGGGAGGGCCCAATGAGCAGTTCTTC.